The source of this T cell receptor beta chain is a study of blood T cell repertoires in COVID-19. The wider study: Whether acute or convalescent, the COVID-19 samples came from the United States, Italy and Spain. T cells, B-cell-depleted T cells, or PBMCs supplied cDNA or gDNA.

CDR3 length: 14 residues. Germline V CDR1 and CDR2: SGHNT, YYREEE (reference sequence). V lost 2 bases and J lost 2, with 8 bases in between. As originally analysed: How many nucleated cells were present was estimated from reference gene primer amplification. This table comes from immunoSEQ multiplex PCR, and its TCRdb copy is limited to in-frame clones, with some not included. From that table come the V and J calls and clone size; the DNA was used to work out D and trimming. The sample shows 200,000 to 300,000 clones, about 88% of them seen only once. Sequenced input: peripheral blood. This clonotype originated in a man younger than 45 with active or convalescent COVID-19. V usage is TRBV5-4 and J usage is TRBJ1-3; D gene uncertain. Written as DNA, the CDR3 is TGTGCCAGCAGCTTTGGCAGTACTGGAAACACCATATATTTT. It translates to CASSFGSTGNTIYF.